Below, 9 T cell receptor beta chains from the same sample are listed, as sequenced in a study of blood T cell repertoires in COVID-19. TCRdb's copy holds only in-frame clones and misses some; the assay was immunoSEQ multiplex PCR. The data contain 200,000 to 250,000 clones, over 75% of them seen just once; the ten biggest clones take up 18%. Specimen: peripheral blood. The source is a man between 45 and 60 years old with COVID-19, enrolled during active disease.

The rearrangement links TRBV7-2 to TRBJ2-1, with D possibly TRBD1 on 6 matching bases. This CDR3 spans 15 amino acids. Trimming removed 0 bases at V and 9 bases at J, with 15 bases between. Germline values: CDR1 SGHTA, CDR2 FQGNSA. CDR3 bases: TGTGCCAGCAGCTTAGCGGGGGCCCCCGGTAGTGAGCAGTTCTTC. Protein product: CASSLAGAPGSEQFF. The full variable domain, its missing parts supplied by reference TRBV7-2 and TRBJ2-1, is GAGVSQSPSNKVTEKGKDVELRCDPISGHTALYWYRQSLGQGLEFLIYFQGNSAPDKSGLPSDRFSAERTGGSVSTLTIQRTQQEDSAVYLCASSLAGAPGSEQFFGPGTRLTVL.

The chain recombines TRBV5-6 with TRBJ2-3, with TRBD2 identical over 12 bases. The CDR3 sequence is 18 residues long. CDR1 is SGHDT and CDR2 is YYEEEE in the germline V gene. The ends lost 1 base at V and 3 bases at J; junction bases unmatched: 9. CDR3 in amino acids: CASSLRLAGVRWTDTQYF. For the CDR3, the DNA is TGTGCCAGCAGCTTGAGACTAGCGGGGGTTAGATGGACAGATACGCAGTATTTT.

This chain joins TRBV2 and TRBJ1-2; the match to TRBD1 covers 10 bases. The CDR3 contains 15 residues. J lost 6 bases, V lost 8 bases, and 12 bases had no gene match. Germline V gene sequence: CDR1 SNHLY, CDR2 FYNNEI. The CDR3 spells CASRERTGGTNGYTF. The CDR3 region has the DNA TGTGCCAGCCGAGAAAGGACAGGGGGAACAAATGGCTACACCTTC.

This clone has only one observation. This chain uses TRBV28 with TRBJ2-1; weak D call: TRBD2 (7 bases). The CDR3 length is 15 residues. The V end lost 6 bases, the J end lost 10 bases, and 22 bases lay between the germline ends. The V gene's germline CDR1 is MDHEN and CDR2 SYDVKM. Here the CDR3 reads CASRSVGGGPREQFF. CDR3 DNA: TGTGCCAGCAGATCCGTAGGGGGGGGCCCCAGAGAGCAGTTCTTC.

The chain carries TRBV3-1 (or the pseudogene TRBV3-2) and TRBJ1-6; D is unclear. The germline CDR1 and CDR2 sequences are LGHDT and YNNKEL (reference sequence). Trimming took off 0 bases at V and 9 bases at J, with 9 bases between the two ends. This CDR3 spans 14 amino acids. The CDR3 DNA sequence: TGTGCCAGCAGCCAAGATTACACCCTTTCACCCCTCCACTTT. It encodes CASSQDYTLSPLHF.

V is TRBV6-5 and J is TRBJ1-2, with D perhaps matching TRBD1 (6 bases). CDR3 length: 14 residues. CDR1 MNHEY and CDR2 SVGAGI come from the germline V gene. The germline V and J ends were trimmed by 2 bases and 2 bases, with 9 bases remaining between them. This CDR3 is CASSYVTGNYGYTF. CDR3 coding DNA: TGTGCCAGCAGTTACGTTACAGGGAACTATGGCTACACCTTC.

This clone was detected only once. V is TRBV27 and J is TRBJ2-3; TRBD2 agrees at 9 bases. This CDR3 contains 16 residues. V lost 6 bases and J lost 3; bases outside the gene matches: 10. Germline V gene lookup returns CDR1 MNHEY and CDR2 SMNVEV (reference sequence). The CDR3 region is CASRPRAGGGTDTQYF. The CDR3 bases are TGTGCCAGCAGACCGAGAGCGGGAGGTGGTACAGATACGCAGTATTTT.

The chain uses TRBV5-8 and TRBJ1-5; TRBD1 matches 9 bases. The germline V gene has CDR1 SGHTS and CDR2 YDEGEE. V gave up 6 bases and J gave up 2 bases; unmatched junction bases: 6. The CDR3 contains 15 residues. The CDR3 here is CASIRQGGGNQPQHF. The DNA of the CDR3 is TGTGCCAGCATCCGACAGGGGGGGGGCAATCAGCCCCAGCATTTT.

This chain joins TRBV7-2 and TRBJ2-5; D is unclear. The germline V gene encodes CDR1 SGHTA and CDR2 FQGNSA. The CDR3 extends over 15 amino acids. V shed 5 bases and J shed 5 bases, with 18 bases lying between them. The CDR3 loop reads CASSPGGSFVETQYF. Here the CDR3 DNA reads TGTGCCAGCAGCCCCGGTGGTTCGTTCGTGGAGACCCAGTACTTC.